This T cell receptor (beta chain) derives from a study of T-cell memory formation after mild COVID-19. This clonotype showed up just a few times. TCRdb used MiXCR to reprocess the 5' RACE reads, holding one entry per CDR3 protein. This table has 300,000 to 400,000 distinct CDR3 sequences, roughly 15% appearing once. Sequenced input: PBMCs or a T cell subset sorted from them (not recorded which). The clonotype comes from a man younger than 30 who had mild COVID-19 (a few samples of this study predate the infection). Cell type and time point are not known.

CDR3 amino acids: CSARGVGTNYEQYF. The CDR3, as DNA: TGCAGTGCTAGAGGGGTTGGCACCAACTACGAGCAGTACTTC. The genes are TRBV20-1 and TRBJ2-7; no definite D call. This CDR3 spans 14 amino acids. Germline CDR1 DFQATT, CDR2 SNEGSKA (reference sequence). Trimming stripped 1 base from V and 3 bases from J, with 13 bases between.